This T cell receptor (beta chain) was obtained from a study of blood T cell repertoires in COVID-19. Clones were read by immunoSEQ multiplex PCR, and TCRdb kept only the in-frame ones, dropping some. The sample has fewer than 200,000 clones, 80% to 90% seen once; the top ten hold roughly 9%. The CDR3 is 14 amino acids. The V end lost 5 bases, the J end lost 0 bases, and 11 bases lay between the germline ends. Germline-derived CDR1 and CDR2 are MNHNY and SVGAGI (reference sequence). This clonotype was obtained from a woman between 18 and 30 years old who had recovered from COVID-19. The J gene is TRBJ2-7, the V gene TRBV6-6; tentatively, D is TRBD1 (5 bases). The material sequenced was PBMCs or T cells enriched from blood (not recorded which). For the CDR3, the DNA is TGTGCCAGCAGTCCCACCCAGGGCTCCTACGAGCAGTACTTC. The encoded protein is CASSPTQGSYEQYF.